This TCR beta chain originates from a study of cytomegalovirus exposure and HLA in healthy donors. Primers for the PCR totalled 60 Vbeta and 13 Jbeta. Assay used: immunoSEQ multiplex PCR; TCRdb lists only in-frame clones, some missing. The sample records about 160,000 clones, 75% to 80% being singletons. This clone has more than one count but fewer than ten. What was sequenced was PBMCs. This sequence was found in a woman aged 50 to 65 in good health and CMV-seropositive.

The CDR3 region is CATSRELPPREQYF. The CDR3 DNA reads TGTGCCACCAGCAGAGAGTTGCCCCCTCGGGAGCAGTACTTC. The genes are TRBV15 and TRBJ2-7; D gene unclear. The CDR3 is 14 residues long. In germline, CDR1 is LNHNV, CDR2 YYDKDF (reference sequence). Trimming took off 0 bases at V and 7 bases at J, with 13 bases between the two ends.